What follows describes a single T cell receptor (beta chain). The CDR3 contains 13 residues. The germline gives CDR1 MNHEY, CDR2 SVGEGT. The V gene lost 6 bases and the J gene lost 5 bases, with 13 bases spanning the gap. The data were taken from a study of blood T cell repertoires in COVID-19. Study information: The analysed material was cDNA or gDNA that came from T cells, B-cell-depleted T cells, or PBMCs.

In the original workflow: Quantification of nucleated cells was approximated via reference gene primer amplification. Method: immunoSEQ multiplex PCR; TCRdb's copy keeps in-frame clones and lacks some. That table gives V, J and clone size, and the DNA gave D and trimming. This table holds 120,000 or so clones, 55% to 75% found once. The receptor's source is a woman in her 70s with acute or convalescent COVID-19. This chain links TRBV6-2 or TRBV6-3 with TRBJ1-2; D gene unclear. The material sequenced was peripheral blood. The CDR3 DNA reads TGTGCCAGCAGCTTGGGCTCCGGTTATGGCTACACCTTC. The encoded protein is CASSLGSGYGYTF.